The 23 T cell receptor beta chains presented below share a single source sample, sequenced in a study of cytomegalovirus exposure and HLA in healthy donors. The PCR employed 60 Vbeta primers together with 13 Jbeta primers. Method: immunoSEQ multiplex PCR; TCRdb's copy keeps in-frame clones and lacks some. Found here are around 160,000 clones, around four fifths of them singletons; the top ten hold approximately 10%. Material for sequencing was PBMCs. The source of these receptors is a man younger than 35 in good health and CMV-seropositive.

The rearrangement joins TRBV9 to TRBJ2-2; 8 nucleotides align to TRBD2. Trimming cost V 0 bases and J 4 bases; bases outside gene matches: 14. This CDR3 region has 19 residues. Germline V CDR1 and CDR2: SGDLS, YYNGEE. The CDR3 region is CASSVEGLVGGRVTGELFF. DNA of the CDR3: TGTGCCAGCAGCGTAGAGGGACTAGTGGGGGGGCGGGTCACCGGGGAGCTGTTTTTT.

This CDR3 is CASSEWRINQPQHF. In nucleotides, the CDR3 is TGTGCCAGCAGTGAATGGCGGATCAATCAGCCCCAGCATTTT. The V gene is TRBV6-1, the J gene TRBJ1-5; D is uncertain. V shed 2 bases and J shed 3 bases, with 8 bases lying between them. This CDR3 region has 14 residues. CDR1 MNHNS and CDR2 SASEGT come from the germline V gene.

V gene TRBV11-2 combines with J gene TRBJ2-7, with D possibly matching TRBD1 (6 bases). V was shortened by 3 bases and J by 2 bases, with 14 bases between the two germline ends. CDR3 length: 15 amino acids. Germline lookup yields CDR1 SGHAT and CDR2 FQNNGV. The chain's CDR3 is CASSLIGGEAYEQYF. CDR3 nucleotide sequence: TGTGCCAGCAGCTTGATAGGGGGAGAGGCCTACGAGCAGTACTTC.

V is TRBV7-2 and J is TRBJ2-3, with no clear D. Germline assignment: CDR1 SGHTA and CDR2 FQGNSA. V lost 8 bases and J lost 2, with 14 bases in between. The length of the CDR3 is 14 residues. The DNA for the CDR3 is TGTGCCAGCCTAACACGAGGTTACACAGATACGCAGTATTTT. Amino acid sequence: CASLTRGYTDTQYF.

J is TRBJ2-5 and V is TRBV30, with TRBD2 matching 16 bases. From germline, CDR1 is GTSNPN and CDR2 SVGIG (reference sequence). The CDR3 is 15 amino acids. V shed 2 bases, J shed 11 bases, and the junction held 8 bases outside the gene matches. The CDR3 loop is CAWSTGTSGRVEQYF. CDR3 sequence (DNA): TGTGCCTGGAGTACCGGGACTAGCGGGAGGGTAGAGCAGTACTTC.

V gene TRBV7-9 combines with J gene TRBJ2-3; perhaps TRBD2 as D (6 bases). V dropped 3 bases and J dropped 0 bases, with 16 bases sitting between them. The CDR3 sequence is 17 residues long. Per the germline V gene, CDR1 is SEHNR and CDR2 is FQNEAQ (reference sequence). CDR3 in DNA: TGTGCCAGCAGCTTCCCCGTCGGAGGGACTAGCACAGATACGCAGTATTTT. It yields the protein CASSFPVGGTSTDTQYF.

The chain employs TRBV9 and TRBJ2-3; 8 bases map to TRBD2. The CDR3 contains 13 residues. Germline trimming cut 4 bases from V and 6 bases from J; bases unmatched to any gene: 4. Looked up from germline, CDR1 is SGDLS and CDR2 is YYNGEE. CDR3 protein: CASSPGGVDTQYF. The CDR3 DNA reads as TGTGCCAGCAGCCCGGGGGGGGTGGATACGCAGTATTTT.

The chain has TRBV4-3 and TRBJ2-1; 10 bases fit TRBD2. Germline CDR1 LGHNA, CDR2 YSLEER. With 0 bases clipped from V and 8 bases from J, the junction kept 19 bases outside the gene matches. The CDR3 covers 20 residues. In DNA form, the CDR3 reads TGCGCCAGCAGCCAAGATGCACTAGCGGGAATCCCCCTGTTCGAGGATGAGCAGTTCTTC. It is translated as CASSQDALAGIPLFEDEQFF.

The chain links TRBV2 to TRBJ1-5, with D unclear. Germline CDR1 is SNHLY and CDR2 is FYNNEI. The CDR3 is made up of 14 amino acids. Between the trimmed V and J ends, which lost 2 bases and 4 bases, there was a span of 9 bases. CDR3 protein: CASSESWANQPQHF. The CDR3 coding sequence is TGTGCCAGCAGTGAAAGTTGGGCTAATCAGCCCCAGCATTTT.

The chain joins TRBV27 to TRBJ1-1; D is possibly TRBD1 (5 bases). This CDR3 region has 13 residues. The ends were cut back, 2 bases at V and 5 bases at J, with 9 bases in the middle. In germline, CDR1 is MNHEY, CDR2 SMNVEV (reference sequence). CDR3 in amino acids: CASSLGRGTEAFF. The DNA for the CDR3 is TGTGCCAGCAGTTTAGGGAGGGGTACTGAAGCTTTCTTT.

This clone was seen only a few times. V is TRBV4-1 and J is TRBJ2-3; tentative D call: TRBD2 (7 bases). The CDR3 consists of 15 residues. Germline CDR1 MGHRA, CDR2 YSYEKL. V was cut by 5 bases and J by 2 bases, with 14 bases left in between. CDR3 sequence reads: CASSRSGGATDTQYF. CDR3 DNA: TGCGCCAGCAGCAGGAGTGGGGGGGCCACAGATACGCAGTATTTT.

This sequence joins TRBV29-1 and TRBJ1-1; D uncertain. There are 12 residues in the CDR3. Trimming shortened V by 5 bases and J by 4 bases, and 11 bases separated the two germline ends. The germline gives CDR1 SQVTM, CDR2 ANQGSEA. The CDR3 bases are TGCAGCGTTTTATGGGAGAGCACTGAAGCTTTCTTT. Translated: CSVLWESTEAFF. The entire variable domain, with the rest obtained from reference TRBV29-1 and TRBJ1-1, is as follows: SAVISQKPSRDICQRGTSLTIQCQVDSQVTMMFWYRQQPGQSLTLIATANQGSEATYESGFVIDKFPISRPNLTFSTLTVSNMSPEDSSIYLCSVLWESTEAFFGQGTRLTVV.

The chain is built from TRBV28 and TRBJ1-6, with 8 bases aligning to TRBD1. Germline lookup yields CDR1 MDHEN and CDR2 SYDVKM. The CDR3 spans 14 residues. The ends lost 10 bases at V and 9 bases at J; junction bases unmatched: 11. The CDR3 sequence: CANQGAILGSPLHF. The CDR3, as DNA: TGTGCCAACCAGGGGGCTATTTTGGGTTCACCCCTCCACTTT.

J is TRBJ2-1 and V is TRBV30; TRBD2 aligns across 9 bases. The CDR3 extends over 15 amino acids. With V trimmed by 2 bases and J by 7 bases, 9 bases remained unmatched. In germline, CDR1 is GTSNPN, CDR2 SVGIG (reference sequence). The CDR3 here is CAWSPSSGRRNEQFF. The CDR3 DNA is TGTGCCTGGAGTCCCTCCAGCGGGAGGAGGAATGAGCAGTTCTTC.

This rearrangement joins TRBV5-1 to TRBJ2-7; TRBD1 matches at 8 bases. Germline loops: CDR1 SGHRS, CDR2 YFSETQ. With 3 bases clipped from V and 6 bases from J, the junction kept 5 bases outside the gene matches. The CDR3 is made up of 13 amino acids. CDR3 region: CASSSQGAGEQYF. In DNA, the CDR3 is TGCGCCAGCAGCTCCCAGGGGGCGGGCGAGCAGTACTTC.

The gene calls are TRBV6-5 and TRBJ1-1, with a weak D call TRBD1 (6 bases). The CDR3 sequence is 14 residues long. V was cut by 2 bases and J by 0 bases, with 7 bases left in between. The germline V gene has CDR1 MNHEY and CDR2 SVGAGI. This CDR3 reads CASSYGTLNTEAFF. CDR3 nucleotide sequence: TGTGCCAGCAGTTACGGGACACTGAACACTGAAGCTTTCTTT.

This clone was detected only a few times. This chain connects TRBV7-9 to TRBJ1-1; TRBD1 agrees at 8 bases. The ends lost 5 bases at V and 7 bases at J; junction bases unmatched: 9. CDR3 length: 14 amino acids. Germline values: CDR1 SEHNR, CDR2 FQNEAQ (reference sequence). The CDR3 sequence is CASSPQTGAIEAFF. The CDR3, as DNA: TGTGCCAGCAGCCCACAGACAGGGGCTATTGAAGCTTTCTTT.

This sequence joins TRBV19 and TRBJ2-7; 10 nucleotides align to TRBD1. This CDR3 spans 14 amino acids. Trimming removed 4 bases from V and 3 bases from J; junction bases left unmatched: 3. Germline assignment: CDR1 LNHDA and CDR2 SQIVND (reference sequence). As DNA, the CDR3 is TGTGCCAGTAGTAGCGGGACAGGGGACTACGAGCAGTACTTC. Translated: CASSSGTGDYEQYF. Using reference TRBV19 and TRBJ2-7 for the parts outside the CDR3, the full variable domain is DGGITQSPKYLFRKEGQNVTLSCEQNLNHDAMYWYRQDPGQGLRLIYYSQIVNDFQKGDIAEGYSVSREKKESFPLTVTSAQKNPTAFYLCASSSGTGDYEQYFGPGTRLTVT.

The chain is built from TRBV4-1 and TRBJ1-2; unclear D gene. Germline V gives CDR1 MGHRA, CDR2 YSYEKL. With 2 bases removed from V and 4 bases from J, the gap between germline ends came to 11 bases. The CDR3 spans 14 residues. The CDR3 bases are TGCGCCAGCAGCCAACCCCAGGTCCCCTATGGCTACACCTTC. Translating it yields CASSQPQVPYGYTF.

This clone was picked up a small number of times. The rearrangement uses TRBV25-1 and TRBJ2-7; 7 bases are shared with TRBD1. The CDR3 covers 16 residues. The junction had 8 bases not matched to a gene; V was cut back by 3 bases and J by 0 bases. Germline assignment: CDR1 MGHDK and CDR2 SYGVNS. Written as DNA, the CDR3 is TGTGCCAGCAGTGACTCGACAGGGCACCTCTCCTACGAGCAGTACTTC. Translating it yields CASSDSTGHLSYEQYF.

This sequence joins TRBV19 and TRBJ2-3; 7 bases fit TRBD2. With V trimmed by 3 bases and J by 6 bases, 6 bases remained unmatched. The germline V gene has CDR1 LNHDA and CDR2 SQIVND (reference sequence). The CDR3 loop spans 14 amino acids. In DNA form, the CDR3 reads TGTGCCAGTAGTATCGTGGGGGGGGTGGATACGCAGTATTTT. Translating gives CASSIVGGVDTQYF.

V gene TRBV28 combines with J gene TRBJ2-7, with a weak D call TRBD2 (6 bases). The CDR3 consists of 14 residues. Germline V gene data show CDR1 as MDHEN and CDR2 as SYDVKM. V lost 4 bases and J lost 2, with 12 bases in between. The CDR3 spells CASSSGGGPYEQYF. The CDR3 nucleotides read TGTGCCAGCAGTTCCGGGGGTGGACCCTACGAGCAGTACTTC.

V is TRBV18 and J is TRBJ2-1; D remains unclear. The CDR3 is made up of 14 amino acids. CDR1 and CDR2 (germline): KGHSH, LQKENI. V was cut by 0 bases and J by 7 bases, with 10 bases left in between. For the CDR3, the DNA is TGTGCCAGCTCACCACCCCTAGTTCGAAATGAGCAGTTCTTC. It translates to CASSPPLVRNEQFF. The whole variable domain, filled in from reference TRBV18 and TRBJ2-1, reads NAGVMQNPRHLVRRRGQEARLRCSPMKGHSHVYWYRQLPEEGLKFMVYLQKENIIDESGMPKERFSAEFPKEGPSILRIQQVVRGDSAAYFCASSPPLVRNEQFFGPGTRLTVL.